This TCR beta chain was sequenced for a study of regulatory T cells in long-lasting Graves disease. Germline V lookup: CDR1 MNHEY, CDR2 SVGAGI. Trimming cost V 0 bases and J 4 bases; bases outside gene matches: 5. This CDR3 has 15 residues. In this sample, this clonotype turned up many times. The target antigen is unknown. Construction of TCR beta libraries relied on iRepertoire HTBI primers and on Arm-PCR targeting CDR3 regions. TCRdb fed the multiplex PCR reads into MiXCR, producing one record per CDR3 protein. The sample consists of 450,000 or so distinct CDR3 sequences, under 25% of them appearing once. Time point denoted: persistent/refractory GD, antithyroid drugs over 5 years with positive TRAb. PBMC RNA served as the TCR library source. Broader study findings: Persistent disease favored TRBV28, TRBJ1-2 and TRBJ2-5.

The specimen comprised peripheral blood mononuclear cells (PBMCs), sampled when the disease was refractory, from a patient treated with antithyroid drugs. This TCR came from a female donor with Graves disease. V and J are TRBV6-5 and TRBJ1-2, with 7 bases identical to TRBD1. The CDR3 loop is CASSYSGTDLYGYTF. The CDR3 DNA follows: TGTGCCAGCAGTTACTCGGGGACAGACCTCTATGGCTACACCTTC.